These 22 T cell receptor beta chains share one sample of origin, sequenced in a study of blood T cell repertoires in COVID-19. Clones were read by immunoSEQ multiplex PCR, and TCRdb kept only the in-frame ones, dropping some. Counted here are about 130,000 clones, about 81% occurring once; the ten biggest clones make up about a sixth. Sequenced input: peripheral blood. The receptors shown here come from a man aged 25-45 years with COVID-19, enrolled during active disease.

The chain combines TRBV18 with TRBJ1-1; D gene unclear. Per germline, CDR1 KGHSH and CDR2 LQKENI. The V gene lost 1 base and the J gene lost 1 base, with 7 bases spanning the gap. The CDR3 extends over 14 amino acids. CDR3: CASSPQSGNTEAFF. The CDR3 DNA sequence: TGTGCCAGCTCACCACAGTCGGGGAACACTGAAGCTTTCTTT.

CDR3 bases: TGCAGCGTTGAGGCGACAGCACTGAACACTGAAGCTTTCTTT. Translated, it gives CSVEATALNTEAFF. The rearrangement links TRBV29-1 to TRBJ1-1, with TRBD1 as a possible D gene (5 bases). V was clipped by 3 bases and J by 0 bases, with 11 bases between them. CDR3 length: 14 amino acids. Germline CDR1 is SQVTM and CDR2 is ANQGSEA.

V usage is TRBV5-4 and J usage is TRBJ1-6, with TRBD1 matching over 8 bases. This CDR3 contains 14 residues. J was trimmed by 8 bases and V by 4 bases; bases with no gene match: 5. Germline assignment: CDR1 SGHNT and CDR2 YYREEE (reference sequence). For the CDR3, the DNA is TGTGCCAGCAGCACCGGACAGGGTGATTCACCCCTCCACTTT. Amino acids: CASSTGQGDSPLHF.

This rearrangement joins TRBV27 to TRBJ1-5; TRBD1 might be the D (5 bases). The V and J ends lost 4 bases and 7 bases respectively, with 20 bases between them. The CDR3 extends over 16 amino acids. CDR1 and CDR2 from the germline V gene are MNHEY and SMNVEV (reference sequence). In nucleotides, the CDR3 is TGTGCCAGCAGTTCCCTGGGGGGGGAGGGGAACCAGCCCCAGCATTTT. This encodes CASSSLGGEGNQPQHF.

V and J are TRBV27 and TRBJ1-6; D possibly corresponds to TRBD1 (5 bases). Germline V lookup: CDR1 MNHEY, CDR2 SMNVEV (reference sequence). This CDR3 comprises 16 residues. The ends were cut back, 5 bases at V and 1 base at J, with 12 bases in the middle. This chain's CDR3 is CASSNLGTSYNSPLHF. The CDR3 nucleotides read TGTGCCAGCAGTAACCTCGGGACTTCCTATAATTCACCCCTCCACTTT.

V and J are TRBV3-1 (or the pseudogene TRBV3-2) and TRBJ1-6; D is undetermined. The V gene's germline CDR1 is LGHDT and CDR2 YNNKEL (reference sequence). The length of the CDR3 is 17 residues. V was shortened by 3 bases and J by 8 bases, with 20 bases between the two germline ends. The CDR3 here is CASSHPTQPHSHSPLHF. In nucleotides, the CDR3 is TGTGCCAGCAGCCACCCTACACAACCTCACAGTCATTCACCCCTCCACTTT.

The table lists this clone with a count of one. CDR3 in amino acids: CASSYELAGGYEQYF. As DNA, the CDR3 is TGTGCCAGCAGTTACGAACTAGCGGGGGGCTACGAGCAGTACTTC. V and J are TRBV6-5 and TRBJ2-7, with TRBD2 identical over 12 bases. Germline assignment: CDR1 MNHEY and CDR2 SVGAGI. The CDR3 length is 15 residues. J was trimmed by 3 bases and V by 2 bases; bases with no gene match: 2.

The chain joins TRBV30 to TRBJ2-7; 9 positions match TRBD1. The germline gives CDR1 GTSNPN, CDR2 SVGIG (reference sequence). The CDR3 is 14 amino acids. V lost 1 base, J lost 6 bases, and 7 bases stayed unmatched. Written as DNA, the CDR3 is TGTGCCTGGAGTGATGAGACAGGGGGAAGCGAGCAGTACTTC. This sequence encodes CAWSDETGGSEQYF.

The rearrangement links TRBV15 to TRBJ2-7; D might be TRBD1 (7 bases). CDR1 and CDR2 from the germline V gene are LNHNV and YYDKDF (reference sequence). Trimming pared 1 base from V and 3 bases from J, leaving 13 bases between. This CDR3 is 15 amino acids long. CDR3: CATSRVFRGVYEQYF. CDR3 sequence (DNA): TGTGCCACCAGCAGAGTGTTCAGGGGGGTCTACGAGCAGTACTTC.

This chain connects TRBV12-5 to TRBJ2-1; 13 bases are a match to TRBD2. J lost 8 bases, V lost 7 bases, and 8 bases had no gene match. CDR1 LGHNT and CDR2 FRNRAP come from the germline V gene. This CDR3 spans 15 amino acids. CDR3 amino acids: CASAGGTSGIDEQFF. The CDR3, as DNA: TGTGCTAGTGCCGGTGGGACTAGCGGGATCGATGAGCAGTTCTTC.

This chain joins TRBV7-2 and TRBJ2-4; maybe TRBD1 (5 bases). Germline V gene data show CDR1 as SGHTA and CDR2 as FQGNSA. The V gene lost 6 bases and the J gene lost 0 bases, with 12 bases spanning the gap. The CDR3 is 15 residues long. The CDR3 DNA follows: TGTGCCAGCAGTTCGGACATCCTAGCCAAAAACATTCAGTACTTC. It yields the protein CASSSDILAKNIQYF.

This sequence joins TRBV11-2 and TRBJ2-7; 9 positions agree with TRBD2. V lost 5 bases to trimming and J lost 7 bases; unmatched junction nucleotides: 9. CDR1 and CDR2 (germline): SGHAT, FQNNGV. This CDR3 contains 14 residues. The CDR3 spells CASSIVAGASEQYF. DNA of the CDR3: TGTGCCAGCAGCATAGTAGCGGGAGCTTCGGAGCAGTACTTC.

This chain uses TRBV3-1 (or the pseudogene TRBV3-2) with TRBJ2-5; TRBD2 aligns across 12 bases. CDR3 size: 14 residues. From germline, CDR1 is LGHDT and CDR2 YNNKEL (reference sequence). The ends lost 6 bases at V and 5 bases at J; junction bases unmatched: 4. The CDR3 DNA sequence: TGTGCCAGCAGACTAGCGGGAGGTGTTGAGACCCAGTACTTC. Its translation: CASRLAGGVETQYF.

The chain is built from TRBV3-1 (or the pseudogene TRBV3-2) and TRBJ1-4, with 8 bases identical to TRBD1. Per the germline V gene, CDR1 is LGHDT and CDR2 is YNNKEL (reference sequence). Trimming at V came to 1 base and at J to 5 bases, leaving 6 bases not matched to a gene. The CDR3 spans 16 residues. The CDR3 nucleotides read TGTGCCAGCAGCCAAGCCCAGACAGGGGTAAATGAAAAACTGTTTTTT. This sequence encodes CASSQAQTGVNEKLFF.

The V gene is TRBV2, the J gene TRBJ2-1; 9 positions match TRBD2. The CDR3 runs to 15 residues. Germline trimming cut 3 bases from V and 6 bases from J; bases unmatched to any gene: 6. Germline CDR1 is SNHLY and CDR2 is FYNNEI. CDR3 nucleotides: TGTGCCAGCAGTGATGTTAGCGGGAGCTTCAATGAGCAGTTCTTC. Translating gives CASSDVSGSFNEQFF.

This chain connects TRBV7-9 to TRBJ1-2; 10 bases map to TRBD1. Germline loops: CDR1 SEHNR, CDR2 FQNEAQ (reference sequence). The CDR3 contains 15 residues. Unmatched junction bases numbered 6, after V lost 4 bases and J lost 4 bases. In DNA form, the CDR3 reads TGTGCCAGCAGCTCCGAGACAGGGGGCACCTATGGCTACACCTTC. Residues: CASSSETGGTYGYTF. The full variable domain, with the rest looked up from reference TRBV7-9 and TRBJ1-2, is DTGVSQNPRHKITKRGQNVTFRCDPISEHNRLYWYRQTLGQGPEFLTYFQNEAQLEKSRLLSDRFSAERPKGSFSTLEIQRTEQGDSAMYLCASSSETGGTYGYTFGSGTRLTVV.

The table lists this clone with a count of one. This chain connects TRBV6-5 to TRBJ2-3; unclear D gene. Trimming removed 4 bases at V and 4 bases at J, with 3 bases between. The CDR3 is 11 residues long. Germline V gene lookup returns CDR1 MNHEY and CDR2 SVGAGI. CDR3 residues: CASSSSDTQYF. DNA of the CDR3: TGTGCCAGCAGTTCGTCAGATACGCAGTATTTT.

With respect to this clone: Other DNA sequences in this sample translate to the same CDR3. CDR3: CASSPGNSGNTIYF. DNA of the CDR3: TGCGCCAGCAGTCCAGGAAACTCTGGAAACACCATATATTTT. The genes are TRBV5-1 and TRBJ1-3, with D hard to call. Trimming removed 5 bases from V and 0 bases from J, with 9 bases in between. The CDR3 runs 14 residues. Germline CDR1 reads SGHRS; CDR2 reads YFSETQ. The whole variable domain, filled in from reference TRBV5-1 and TRBJ1-3, reads KAGVTQTPRYLIKTRGQQVTLSCSPISGHRSVSWYQQTPGQGLQFLFEYFSETQRNKGNFPGRFSGRQFSNSRSEMNVSTLELGDSALYLCASSPGNSGNTIYFGEGSWLTVV.

The V call is TRBV27, the J call TRBJ1-2; a weak D match, TRBD1 (5 bases). V was clipped by 3 bases and J by 4 bases, with 9 bases between them. Per germline, CDR1 MNHEY and CDR2 SMNVEV (reference sequence). This CDR3 region has 13 residues. The CDR3 region is CASSFDSTYGYTF. The CDR3 coding sequence is TGTGCCAGCAGTTTTGACAGCACCTATGGCTACACCTTC.

The chain uses TRBV28 and TRBJ2-3; 7 positions match TRBD2. J was trimmed by 2 bases and V by 2 bases; bases with no gene match: 13. The CDR3 sequence is 18 residues long. Germline V gene sequence: CDR1 MDHEN, CDR2 SYDVKM. Here the CDR3 reads CASSLARVPGRFTDTQYF. The CDR3 nucleotides read TGTGCCAGCAGTTTAGCAAGGGTACCCGGGAGGTTCACAGATACGCAGTATTTT.

The chain is built from TRBV5-1 and TRBJ2-4, with TRBD2 matching over 10 bases. The CDR3 length is 16 residues. Germline CDR1 reads SGHRS; CDR2 reads YFSETQ. The V and J ends lost 4 bases and 0 bases, in that order; junction bases with no gene match: 4. This CDR3 is CASSPRTSGAKNIQYF. The CDR3 region has the DNA TGCGCCAGCAGCCCCCGGACTAGCGGAGCCAAAAACATTCAGTACTTC.

V is TRBV2 and J is TRBJ2-5, with D tentatively TRBD1 (6 bases). There are 13 residues in the CDR3. Germline loops: CDR1 SNHLY, CDR2 FYNNEI. V was pared by 4 bases and J by 1 base, with 7 bases between. The chain's CDR3 is CASSGDIQETQYF. In DNA, the CDR3 is TGTGCCAGCAGTGGGGACATCCAAGAGACCCAGTACTTC.